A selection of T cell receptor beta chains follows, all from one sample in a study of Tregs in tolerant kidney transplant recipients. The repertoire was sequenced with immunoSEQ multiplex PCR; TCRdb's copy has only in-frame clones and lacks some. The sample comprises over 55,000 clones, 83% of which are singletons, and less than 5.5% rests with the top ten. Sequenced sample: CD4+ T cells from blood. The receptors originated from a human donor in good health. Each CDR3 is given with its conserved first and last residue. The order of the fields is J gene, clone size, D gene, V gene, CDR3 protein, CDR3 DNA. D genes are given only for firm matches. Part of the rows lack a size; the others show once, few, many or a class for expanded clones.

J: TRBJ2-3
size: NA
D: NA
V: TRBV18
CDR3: CASTWGPGTDTQYF
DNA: TGTGCCAGCACATGGGGCCCTGGGACAGATACGCAGTATTTT

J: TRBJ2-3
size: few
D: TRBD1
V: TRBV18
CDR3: CASSPWTGGTDTQYF
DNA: TGTGCCAGCTCACCTTGGACAGGGGGCACAGATACGCAGTATTTT

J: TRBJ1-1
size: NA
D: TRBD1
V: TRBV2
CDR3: CASREYRGRTEAFF
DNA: TGTGCCAGCAGAGAATACAGGGGGCGTACTGAAGCTTTCTTT

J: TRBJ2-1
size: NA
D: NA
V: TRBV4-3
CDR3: CASSQDWRARSYNEQFF
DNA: TGCGCCAGCAGCCAAGATTGGCGGGCCCGCTCCTACAATGAGCAGTTCTTC

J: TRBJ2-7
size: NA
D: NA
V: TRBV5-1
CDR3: CASSGRSTYEQYF
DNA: TGCGCCAGCAGCGGGCGGTCAACCTACGAGCAGTACTTC

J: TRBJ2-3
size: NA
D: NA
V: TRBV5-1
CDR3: CASSPDYYTDTQYF
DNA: TGCGCCAGCAGCCCAGACTACTACACAGATACGCAGTATTTT

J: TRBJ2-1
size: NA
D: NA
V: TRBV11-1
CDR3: CASSLQGSGHSYEQFF
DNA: TGTGCCAGCAGCTTGCAAGGGTCGGGGCATTCCTATGAGCAGTTCTTC

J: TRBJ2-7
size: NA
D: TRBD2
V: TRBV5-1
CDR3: CASSLGGLAHEQYF
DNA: TGCGCCAGCAGCTTGGGGGGACTAGCTCACGAGCAGTACTTC

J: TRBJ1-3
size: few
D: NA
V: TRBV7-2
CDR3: CASSLSRGAGNTIYF
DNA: TGTGCCAGCAGCTTAAGTCGGGGGGCCGGAAACACCATATATTTT

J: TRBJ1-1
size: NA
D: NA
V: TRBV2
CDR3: CASSEASEAFF
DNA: TGTGCCAGCAGTGAAGCGTCCGAAGCTTTCTTT

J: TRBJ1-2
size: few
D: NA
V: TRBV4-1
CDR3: CASSQLQGGYTF
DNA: TGCGCCAGCAGCCAATTACAGGGAGGCTACACCTTC

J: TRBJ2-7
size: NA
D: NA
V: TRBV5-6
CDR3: CASSGTGFPKQYF
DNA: TGTGCCAGCAGCGGAACAGGGTTTCCTAAGCAGTACTTC

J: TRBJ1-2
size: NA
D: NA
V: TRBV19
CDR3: CASSIMHGNYGYTF
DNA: TGTGCCAGTAGCATTATGCATGGGAACTATGGCTACACCTTC

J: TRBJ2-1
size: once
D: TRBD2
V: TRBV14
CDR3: CASSPPFGGRAQFF
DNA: TGTGCCAGCAGCCCCCCTTTTGGCGGGAGGGCCCAGTTCTTC

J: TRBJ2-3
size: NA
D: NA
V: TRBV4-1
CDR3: CASSQPRLRDTQYF
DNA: TGCGCCAGCAGCCAGCCCCGATTGAGGGATACGCAGTATTTT

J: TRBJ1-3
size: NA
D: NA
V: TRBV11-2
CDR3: CASNRGETPGNTIYF
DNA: TGTGCCAGCAACCGAGGGGAAACCCCTGGAAACACCATATATTTT

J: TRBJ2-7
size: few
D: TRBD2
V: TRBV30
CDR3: CAQTSLNEQYF
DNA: TGTGCCCAGACTAGCCTCAACGAGCAGTACTTC

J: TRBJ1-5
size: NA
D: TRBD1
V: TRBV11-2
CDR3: CASRGTGANQPQHF
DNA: TGTGCCAGCAGGGGGACAGGGGCCAATCAGCCCCAGCATTTT

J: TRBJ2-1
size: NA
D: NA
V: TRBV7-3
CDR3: CASSLSSRNEQFF
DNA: TGTGCCAGCAGCTTATCCAGTCGCAATGAGCAGTTCTTC

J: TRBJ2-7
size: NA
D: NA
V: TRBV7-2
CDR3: CASSSGLGVGRGEQYF
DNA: TGTGCCAGCAGTTCAGGGCTGGGCGTCGGAAGAGGCGAGCAGTACTTC

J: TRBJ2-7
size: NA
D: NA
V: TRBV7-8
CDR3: CASSLARSSYEQYF
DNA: TGTGCCAGCAGCTTAGCACGGTCCTCCTACGAGCAGTACTTC

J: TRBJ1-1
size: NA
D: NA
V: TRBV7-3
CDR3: CASSSQGDTEAFF
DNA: TGTGCCAGCAGCTCTCAGGGTGACACTGAAGCTTTCTTT

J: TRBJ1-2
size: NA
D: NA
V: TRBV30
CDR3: CAWTLTSAQVPNYGYTF
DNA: TGTGCCTGGACCCTGACAAGCGCTCAGGTTCCTAACTATGGCTACACCTTC

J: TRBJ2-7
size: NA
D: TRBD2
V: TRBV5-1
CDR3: CASSPSGGASEQYF
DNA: TGCGCCAGCAGCCCGTCGGGGGGGGCCTCCGAGCAGTACTTC

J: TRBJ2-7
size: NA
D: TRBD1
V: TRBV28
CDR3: CASSFQGAGSSYEQYF
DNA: TGTGCCAGCAGTTTTCAGGGGGCGGGGAGCTCCTACGAGCAGTACTTC

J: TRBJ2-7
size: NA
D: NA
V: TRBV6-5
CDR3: CASSRWNRVTYEQYF
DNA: TGTGCCAGCAGTCGATGGAACAGGGTAACCTACGAGCAGTACTTC

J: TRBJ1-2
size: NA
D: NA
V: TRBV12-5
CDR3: CASGRNTGSGYTF
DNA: TGTGCTAGTGGTCGTAACACGGGAAGTGGCTACACCTTC

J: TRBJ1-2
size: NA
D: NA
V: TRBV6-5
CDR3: CASSYNRRVYGYTF
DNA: TGTGCCAGCAGTTACAACAGGAGGGTCTATGGCTACACCTTC

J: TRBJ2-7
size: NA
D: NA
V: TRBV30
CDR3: CAWSVGGDTYEQYF
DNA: TGTGCCTGGAGTGTAGGGGGGGATACCTACGAGCAGTACTTC

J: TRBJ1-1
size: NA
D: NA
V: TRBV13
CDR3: CASSHLSSSEAFF
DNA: TGTGCCAGCAGCCACCTTAGTAGCAGTGAAGCTTTCTTT

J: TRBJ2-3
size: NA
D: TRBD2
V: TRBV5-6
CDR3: CASSTLASEGDTQYF
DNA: TGTGCCAGCAGCACACTAGCGTCAGAGGGAGATACGCAGTATTTT

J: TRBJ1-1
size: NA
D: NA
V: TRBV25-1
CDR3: CASSPGGVDTEAFF
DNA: TGTGCCAGCAGTCCGGGAGGAGTGGACACTGAAGCTTTCTTT

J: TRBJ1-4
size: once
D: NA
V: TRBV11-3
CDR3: CASSSWSALNEKLFF
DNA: TGTGCCAGCAGCTCGTGGTCGGCCCTCAATGAAAAACTGTTTTTT

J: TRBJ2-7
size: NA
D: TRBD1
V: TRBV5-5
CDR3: CASAPGQAAIEEKYF
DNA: TGTGCCAGCGCACCTGGACAGGCCGCCATTGAGGAGAAGTACTTC

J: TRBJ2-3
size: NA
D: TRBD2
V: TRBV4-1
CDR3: CASSQPASGARTDTQYF
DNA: TGCGCCAGCAGCCAACCCGCGAGCGGGGCCCGCACAGATACGCAGTATTTT

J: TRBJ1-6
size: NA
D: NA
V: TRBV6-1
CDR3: CASITFLNNSPLHF
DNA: TGTGCCAGCATAACCTTTTTAAATAATTCACCCCTCCACTTT

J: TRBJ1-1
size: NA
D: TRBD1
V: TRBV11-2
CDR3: CASSRDRRTEAFF
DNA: TGTGCCAGCAGCCGGGACAGGCGCACTGAAGCTTTCTTT

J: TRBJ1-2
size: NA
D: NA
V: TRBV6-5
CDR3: CASSYPGAGNYGYTF
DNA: TGTGCCAGCAGTTACCCTGGGGCAGGGAACTATGGCTACACCTTC

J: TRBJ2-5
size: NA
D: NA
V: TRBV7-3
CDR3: CASSPLKTQYF
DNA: TGTGCCAGCAGCCCCTTAAAGACCCAGTACTTC

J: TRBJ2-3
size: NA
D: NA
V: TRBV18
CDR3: CASSPPFGQGRTQYF
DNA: TGTGCCAGCTCACCACCATTCGGGCAGGGGCGCACGCAGTATTTT

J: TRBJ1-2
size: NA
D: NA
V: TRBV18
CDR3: CASSPEGDYGYTF
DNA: TGTGCCAGCTCACCAGAGGGGGACTATGGCTACACCTTC

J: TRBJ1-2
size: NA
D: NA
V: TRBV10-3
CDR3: CAISRGELEGYTF
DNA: TGTGCCATCAGCCGTGGGGAATTGGAGGGCTACACCTTC

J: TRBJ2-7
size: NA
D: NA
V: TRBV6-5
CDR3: CASSYTHDGSYEQYF
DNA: TGTGCCAGCAGTTATACCCACGATGGCTCCTACGAGCAGTACTTC

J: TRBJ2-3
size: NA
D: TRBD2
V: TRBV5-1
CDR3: CASSSSGRQDTQYF
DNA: TGCGCCAGCAGCTCTAGCGGGAGGCAAGATACGCAGTATTTT

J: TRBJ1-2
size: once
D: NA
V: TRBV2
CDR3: CASSPTGGAVGYTF
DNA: TGTGCCAGCAGCCCTACCGGGGGGGCTGTTGGCTACACCTTC

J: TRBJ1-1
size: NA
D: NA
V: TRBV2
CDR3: CASSPDQNTEAFF
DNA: TGTGCCAGCAGTCCAGACCAGAACACTGAAGCTTTCTTT

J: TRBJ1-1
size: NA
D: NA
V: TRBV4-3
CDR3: CASSLLLRVTEAFF
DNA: TGCGCCAGCAGCCTTCTCTTGAGGGTGACTGAAGCTTTCTTT

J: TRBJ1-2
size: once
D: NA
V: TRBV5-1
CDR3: CASSLEGSNYGYTF
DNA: TGCGCCAGCAGCTTGGAAGGATCTAACTATGGCTACACCTTC

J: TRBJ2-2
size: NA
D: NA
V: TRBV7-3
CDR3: CASSLASNTGELFF
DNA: TGTGCCAGCAGCTTAGCCTCTAACACCGGGGAGCTGTTTTTT

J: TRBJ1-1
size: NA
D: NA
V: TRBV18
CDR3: CASSPSREVRTEAFF
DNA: TGTGCCAGCTCACCGTCACGGGAGGTCCGCACTGAAGCTTTCTTT

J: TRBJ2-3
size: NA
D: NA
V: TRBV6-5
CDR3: CASRGPAADTQYF
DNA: TGTGCCAGCAGGGGGCCAGCCGCAGATACGCAGTATTTT

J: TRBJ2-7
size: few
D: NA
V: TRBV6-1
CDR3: CASSVGGAYEQYF
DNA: TGTGCCAGCAGTGTCGGGGGCGCATACGAGCAGTACTTC

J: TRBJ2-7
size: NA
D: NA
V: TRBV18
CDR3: CASSPQGYHYEQYF
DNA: TGTGCCAGCTCACCGCAGGGCTACCACTACGAGCAGTACTTC

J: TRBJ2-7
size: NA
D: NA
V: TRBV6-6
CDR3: CASSLAGDYEQYF
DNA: TGTGCCAGCAGTCTGGCAGGCGACTACGAGCAGTACTTC